This record looks at one T cell receptor (beta chain) sequence and its context. Its target is not known. The sample originates from a study of cytomegalovirus exposure and HLA in healthy donors. Study outcomes and limitations: Many donors carried some public TCRs, although rarity characterized most TCR sequences. TCR clusters originating in the first cohort tended to co-occur in the 120 validation repertoires, according to a later analysis. It was confirmed in vitro that a few of the CMV-associated chains were specific for CMV antigens.

Repertoires were generated with immunoSEQ multiplex PCR, while TCRdb's copy carries only in-frame clones and drops some. The sample holds roughly 170,000 clones; roughly 80% are singletons and the top ten take around 2.8%. V lost 6 bases to trimming and J lost 4 bases; unmatched junction nucleotides: 7. From germline, CDR1 is SNHLY and CDR2 FYNNEI. This CDR3 region has 14 residues. The specimen was PBMCs. The rearrangement links TRBV2 to TRBJ2-3, with 7 nucleotides matching TRBD2. The TCR was taken from a woman in her late teens or twenties in good health and CMV-seropositive. The CDR3: CASRAGDLADTQYF. The CDR3 bases are TGTGCCAGCAGGGCGGGGGATCTTGCAGATACGCAGTATTTT.